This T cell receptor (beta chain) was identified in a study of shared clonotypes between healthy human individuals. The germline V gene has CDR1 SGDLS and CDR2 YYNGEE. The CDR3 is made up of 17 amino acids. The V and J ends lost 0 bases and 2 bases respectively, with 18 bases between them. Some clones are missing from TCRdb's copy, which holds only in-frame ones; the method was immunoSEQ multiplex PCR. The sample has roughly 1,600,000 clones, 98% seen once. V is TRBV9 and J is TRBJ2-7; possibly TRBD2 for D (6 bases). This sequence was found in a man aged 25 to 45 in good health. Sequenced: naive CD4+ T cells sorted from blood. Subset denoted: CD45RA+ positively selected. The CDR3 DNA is TGTGCCAGCAGCGTAGGTTGGAGGGCGCACCAAACCTACGAGCAGTACTTC. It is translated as CASSVGWRAHQTYEQYF.